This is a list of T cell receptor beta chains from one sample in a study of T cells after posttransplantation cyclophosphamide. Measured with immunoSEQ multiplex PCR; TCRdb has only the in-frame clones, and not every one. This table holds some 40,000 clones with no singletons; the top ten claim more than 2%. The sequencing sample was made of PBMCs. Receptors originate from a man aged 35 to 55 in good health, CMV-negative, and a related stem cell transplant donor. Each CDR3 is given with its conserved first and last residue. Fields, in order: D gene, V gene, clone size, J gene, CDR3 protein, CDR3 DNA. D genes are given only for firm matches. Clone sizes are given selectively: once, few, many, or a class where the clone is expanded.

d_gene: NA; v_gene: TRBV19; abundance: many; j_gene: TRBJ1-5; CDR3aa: CASSIGYSLNQPQHF; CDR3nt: TGTGCCAGTAGTATAGGTTACAGCCTGAATCAGCCCCAGCATTTT
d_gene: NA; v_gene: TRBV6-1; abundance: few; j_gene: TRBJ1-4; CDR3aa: CASGWAKEKLFF; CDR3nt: TGTGCCAGCGGTTGGGCCAAAGAAAAACTGTTTTTT
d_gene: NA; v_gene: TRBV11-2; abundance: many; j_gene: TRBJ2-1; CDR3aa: CASSLVGGSYNEQFF; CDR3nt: TGTGCCAGCAGCTTAGTGGGGGGCTCCTACAATGAGCAGTTCTTC
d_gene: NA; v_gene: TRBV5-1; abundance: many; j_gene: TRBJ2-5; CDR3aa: CASSGGTGETQYF; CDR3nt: TGCGCCAGCTCGGGCGGGACGGGGGAGACCCAGTACTTC
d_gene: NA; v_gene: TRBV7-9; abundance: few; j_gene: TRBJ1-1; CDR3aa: CASSVQALMNTEAFF; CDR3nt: TGTGCCAGCAGCGTGCAGGCTTTAATGAACACTGAAGCTTTCTTT
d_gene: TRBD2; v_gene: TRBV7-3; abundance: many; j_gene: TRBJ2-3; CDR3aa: CASSFLAGAGDTQYF; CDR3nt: TGTGCCAGCAGCTTCCTAGCGGGAGCTGGGGATACGCAGTATTTT
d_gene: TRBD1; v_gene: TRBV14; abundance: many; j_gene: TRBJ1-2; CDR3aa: CASSPLGQGLYGYTF; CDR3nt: TGTGCCAGCAGCCCCTTAGGACAGGGGTTATATGGCTACACCTTC
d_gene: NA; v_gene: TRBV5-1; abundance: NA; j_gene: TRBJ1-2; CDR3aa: CASRGSGGYGYTF; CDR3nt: TGCGCCAGCCGTGGTTCGGGAGGGTATGGCTACACCTTC
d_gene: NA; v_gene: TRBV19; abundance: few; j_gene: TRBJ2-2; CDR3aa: CASSMELGRGHTGELFF; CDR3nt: TGTGCCAGTAGTATGGAGTTGGGCAGGGGACACACCGGGGAGCTGTTTTTT
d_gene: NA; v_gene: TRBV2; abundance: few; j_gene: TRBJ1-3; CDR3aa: CASKREGITGNTIYF; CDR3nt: TGTGCCAGCAAAAGAGAGGGTATCACTGGAAACACCATATATTTT
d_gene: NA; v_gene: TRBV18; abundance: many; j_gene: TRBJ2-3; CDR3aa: CASSPRTGQKDTQYF; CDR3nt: TGTGCCAGCTCACCGAGAACAGGGCAGAAAGATACGCAGTATTTT
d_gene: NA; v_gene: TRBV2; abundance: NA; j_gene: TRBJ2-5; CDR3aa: CASSALSGKETQYF; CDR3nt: TGTGCCAGCAGCGCCTTGTCGGGGAAAGAGACCCAGTACTTC
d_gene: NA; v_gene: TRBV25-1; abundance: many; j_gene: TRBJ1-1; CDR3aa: CASSEINTEAFF; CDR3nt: TGTGCCAGCAGTGAAATAAACACTGAAGCTTTCTTT
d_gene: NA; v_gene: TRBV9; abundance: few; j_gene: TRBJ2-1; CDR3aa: CASSVSGGSYNEQFF; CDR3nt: TGTGCCAGCAGCGTCAGCGGCGGCTCCTACAATGAGCAGTTCTTC
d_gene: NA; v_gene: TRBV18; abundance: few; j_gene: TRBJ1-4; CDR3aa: CASSPTGTTNEKLFF; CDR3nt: TGTGCCAGCTCACCGACCGGGACTACCAATGAAAAACTGTTTTTT
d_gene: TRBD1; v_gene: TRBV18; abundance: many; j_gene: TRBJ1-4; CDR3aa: CASSPEAQGSSKLFF; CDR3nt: TGTGCCAGCTCACCAGAGGCACAGGGGTCGAGTAAACTGTTTTTT
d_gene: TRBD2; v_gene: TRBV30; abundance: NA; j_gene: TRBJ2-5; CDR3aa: CAWSPSGQETQYF; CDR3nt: TGTGCCTGGAGTCCTAGCGGACAAGAGACCCAGTACTTC
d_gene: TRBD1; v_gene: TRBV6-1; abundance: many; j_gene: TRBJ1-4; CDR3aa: CASRGQGIGEKLFF; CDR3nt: TGTGCCAGCAGGGGACAGGGGATCGGGGAAAAACTGTTTTTT